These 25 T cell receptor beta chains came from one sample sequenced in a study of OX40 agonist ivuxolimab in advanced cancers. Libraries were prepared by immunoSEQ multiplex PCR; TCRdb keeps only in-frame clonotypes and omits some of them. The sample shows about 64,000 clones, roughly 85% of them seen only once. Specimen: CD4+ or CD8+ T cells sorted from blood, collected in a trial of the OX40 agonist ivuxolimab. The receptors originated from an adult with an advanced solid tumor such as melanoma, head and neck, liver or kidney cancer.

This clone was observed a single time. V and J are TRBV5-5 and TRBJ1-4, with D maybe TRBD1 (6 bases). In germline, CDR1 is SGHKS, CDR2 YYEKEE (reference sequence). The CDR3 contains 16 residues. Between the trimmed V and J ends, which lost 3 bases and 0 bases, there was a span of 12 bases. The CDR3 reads CASSSYNRATNEKLFF. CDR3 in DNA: TGTGCCAGCAGCTCGTACAACAGGGCAACTAATGAAAAACTGTTTTTT.

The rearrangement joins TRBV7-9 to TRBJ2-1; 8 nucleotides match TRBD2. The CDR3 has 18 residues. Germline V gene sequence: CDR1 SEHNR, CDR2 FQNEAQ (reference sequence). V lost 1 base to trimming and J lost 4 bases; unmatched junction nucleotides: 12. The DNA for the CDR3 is TGTGCCAGCAGCTTAGATGTATCCGGGAGGGCCACTTACAATGAGCAGTTCTTC. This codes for CASSLDVSGRATYNEQFF.

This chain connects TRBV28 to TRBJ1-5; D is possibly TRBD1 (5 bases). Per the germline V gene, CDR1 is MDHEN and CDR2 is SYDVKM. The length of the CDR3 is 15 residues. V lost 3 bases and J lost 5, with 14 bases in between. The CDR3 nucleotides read TGTGCCAGCAGTTTGTGGGGCGGGGGGGATCAGCCCCAGCATTTT. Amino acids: CASSLWGGGDQPQHF.

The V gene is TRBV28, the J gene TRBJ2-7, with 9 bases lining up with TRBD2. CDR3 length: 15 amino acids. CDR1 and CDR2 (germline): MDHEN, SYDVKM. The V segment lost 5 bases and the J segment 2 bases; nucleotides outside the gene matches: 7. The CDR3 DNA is TGTGCCAGCAGTACCCGGTCTAGCGGGGCCTACGAGCAGTACTTC. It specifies CASSTRSSGAYEQYF.

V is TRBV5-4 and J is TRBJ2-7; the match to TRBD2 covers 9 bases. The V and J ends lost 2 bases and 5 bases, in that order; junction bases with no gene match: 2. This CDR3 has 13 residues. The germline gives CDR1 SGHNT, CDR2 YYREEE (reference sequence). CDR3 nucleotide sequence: TGTGCCAGCAGCTTACCTAGCGGGGACGAGCAGTACTTC. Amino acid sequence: CASSLPSGDEQYF.

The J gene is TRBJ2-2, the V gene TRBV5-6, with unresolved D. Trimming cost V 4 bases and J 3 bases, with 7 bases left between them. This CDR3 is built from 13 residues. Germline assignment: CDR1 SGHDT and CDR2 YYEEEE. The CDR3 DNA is TGTGCCAGCAGCAGGGTGGACACCGGGGAGCTGTTTTTT. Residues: CASSRVDTGELFF. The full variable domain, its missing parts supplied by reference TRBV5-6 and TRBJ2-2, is DAGVTQSPTHLIKTRGQQVTLRCSPKSGHDTVSWYQQALGQGPQFIFQYYEEEERQRGNFPDRFSGHQFPNYSSELNVNALLLGDSALYLCASSRVDTGELFFGEGSRLTVL.

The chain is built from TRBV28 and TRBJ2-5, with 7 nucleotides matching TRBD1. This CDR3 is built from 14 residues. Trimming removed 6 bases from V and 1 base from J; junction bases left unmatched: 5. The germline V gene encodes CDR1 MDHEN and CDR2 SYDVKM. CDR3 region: CASRQTGPQETQYF. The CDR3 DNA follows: TGTGCCAGCAGGCAGACAGGGCCCCAAGAGACCCAGTACTTC.

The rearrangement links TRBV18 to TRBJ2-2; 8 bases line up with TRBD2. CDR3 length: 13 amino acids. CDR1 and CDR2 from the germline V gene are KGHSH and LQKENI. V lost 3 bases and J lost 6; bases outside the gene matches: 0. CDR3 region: CASSPRGAGELFF. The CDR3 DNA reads TGTGCCAGCTCACCGCGGGGGGCCGGGGAGCTGTTTTTT.

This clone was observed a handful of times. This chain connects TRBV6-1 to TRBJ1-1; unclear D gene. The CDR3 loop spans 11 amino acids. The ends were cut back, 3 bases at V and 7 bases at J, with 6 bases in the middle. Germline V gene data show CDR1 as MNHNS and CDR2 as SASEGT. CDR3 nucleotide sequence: TGTGCCAGCAGTGACGGATTTGAAGCTTTCTTT. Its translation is CASSDGFEAFF.

The CDR3, as DNA: TGTGCCATCAACGACGCGACTCGCAACTACGAGCAGTACTTC. This sequence encodes CAINDATRNYEQYF. The rearrangement links TRBV28 to TRBJ2-7; D is ambiguous. From germline, CDR1 is MDHEN and CDR2 SYDVKM. The V end was cut by 10 bases, the J end by 3 bases, with 19 bases between. CDR3 size: 14 residues.

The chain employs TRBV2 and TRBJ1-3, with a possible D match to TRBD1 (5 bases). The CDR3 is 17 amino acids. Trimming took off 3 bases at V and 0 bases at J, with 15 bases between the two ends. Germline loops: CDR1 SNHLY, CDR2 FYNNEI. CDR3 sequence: CASSDTGTGSSGNTIYF. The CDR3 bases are TGTGCCAGCAGTGACACCGGGACGGGGAGCTCTGGAAACACCATATATTTT.

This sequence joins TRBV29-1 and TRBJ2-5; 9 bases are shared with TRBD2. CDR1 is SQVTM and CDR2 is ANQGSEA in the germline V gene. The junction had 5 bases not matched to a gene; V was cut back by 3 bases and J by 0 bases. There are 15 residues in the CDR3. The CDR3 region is CSVERGGDNQETQYF. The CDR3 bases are TGCAGCGTTGAGCGCGGGGGGGATAACCAAGAGACCCAGTACTTC. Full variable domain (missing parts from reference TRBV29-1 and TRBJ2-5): SAVISQKPSRDICQRGTSLTIQCQVDSQVTMMFWYRQQPGQSLTLIATANQGSEATYESGFVIDKFPISRPNLTFSTLTVSNMSPEDSSIYLCSVERGGDNQETQYFGPGTRLLVL.

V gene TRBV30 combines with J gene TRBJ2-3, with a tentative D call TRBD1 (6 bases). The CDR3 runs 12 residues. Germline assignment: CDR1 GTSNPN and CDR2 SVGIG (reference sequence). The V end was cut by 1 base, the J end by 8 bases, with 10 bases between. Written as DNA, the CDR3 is TGTGCCTGGAGTGCACAGGGATCTACGCAGTATTTT. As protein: CAWSAQGSTQYF.

In nucleotides, the CDR3 is TGTGCCAGCAGCTTGACGGCGGGAGCCGGGGAGACCCAGTACTTC. Its translation: CASSLTAGAGETQYF. The chain carries TRBV5-4 and TRBJ2-5; 7 positions match TRBD2. CDR3 length: 15 amino acids. V lost 1 base, J lost 5 bases, and 8 bases stayed unmatched. CDR1 is SGHNT, CDR2 YYREEE, per germline (reference sequence).

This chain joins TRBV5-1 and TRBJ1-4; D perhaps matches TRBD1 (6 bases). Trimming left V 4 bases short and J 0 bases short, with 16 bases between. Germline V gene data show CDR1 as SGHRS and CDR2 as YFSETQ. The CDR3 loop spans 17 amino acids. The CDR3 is CASSPGQIRATNEKLFF. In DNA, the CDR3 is TGCGCCAGCAGCCCCGGACAGATCCGAGCAACTAATGAAAAACTGTTTTTT. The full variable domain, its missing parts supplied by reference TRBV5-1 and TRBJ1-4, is KAGVTQTPRYLIKTRGQQVTLSCSPISGHRSVSWYQQTPGQGLQFLFEYFSETQRNKGNFPGRFSGRQFSNSRSEMNVSTLELGDSALYLCASSPGQIRATNEKLFFGSGTQLSVL.

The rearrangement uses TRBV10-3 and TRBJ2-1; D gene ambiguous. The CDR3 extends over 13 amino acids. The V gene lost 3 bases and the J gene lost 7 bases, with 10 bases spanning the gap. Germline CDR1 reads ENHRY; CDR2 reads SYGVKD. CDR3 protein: CAISDSGDNEQFF. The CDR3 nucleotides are TGTGCCATCAGTGACTCAGGAGATAATGAGCAGTTCTTC.

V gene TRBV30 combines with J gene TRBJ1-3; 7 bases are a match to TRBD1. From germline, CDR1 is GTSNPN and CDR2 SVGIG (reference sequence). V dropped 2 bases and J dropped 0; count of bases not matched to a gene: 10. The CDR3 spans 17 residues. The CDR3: CAWSFAGGFSSGNTIYF. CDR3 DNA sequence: TGTGCCTGGAGTTTTGCAGGGGGATTCAGCTCTGGAAACACCATATATTTT.

The CDR3 loop is CASRTTSEQFF. The CDR3 bases are TGTGCCAGCAGAACGACGAGTGAGCAGTTCTTC. This chain connects TRBV7-3 to TRBJ2-1, with D unclear. With 6 bases removed from V and 9 bases from J, the gap between germline ends came to 9 bases. Germline V gene lookup returns CDR1 SGHTA and CDR2 FQGTGA. This CDR3 contains 11 residues.

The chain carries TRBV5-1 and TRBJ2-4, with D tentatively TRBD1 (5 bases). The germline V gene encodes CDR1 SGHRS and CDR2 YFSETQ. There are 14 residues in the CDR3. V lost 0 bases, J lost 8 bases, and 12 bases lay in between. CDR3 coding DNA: TGCGCCAGCAGCTTGGGCAGGGTTGGGGACATTCAGTACTTC. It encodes CASSLGRVGDIQYF. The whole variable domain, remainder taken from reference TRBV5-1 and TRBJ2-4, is KAGVTQTPRYLIKTRGQQVTLSCSPISGHRSVSWYQQTPGQGLQFLFEYFSETQRNKGNFPGRFSGRQFSNSRSEMNVSTLELGDSALYLCASSLGRVGDIQYFGAGTRLSVL.

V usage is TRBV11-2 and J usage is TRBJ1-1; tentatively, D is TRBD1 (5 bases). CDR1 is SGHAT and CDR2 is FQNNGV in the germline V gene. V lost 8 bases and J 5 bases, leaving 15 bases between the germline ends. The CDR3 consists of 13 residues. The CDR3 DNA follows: TGTGCCAGCTCATACGGCAGGGTAACTGAAGCTTTCTTT. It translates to CASSYGRVTEAFF.

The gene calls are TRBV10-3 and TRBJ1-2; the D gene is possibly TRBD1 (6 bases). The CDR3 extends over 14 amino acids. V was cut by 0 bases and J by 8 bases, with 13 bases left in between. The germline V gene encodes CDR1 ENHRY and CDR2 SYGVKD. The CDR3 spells CAISESPDSHGYTF. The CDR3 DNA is TGTGCCATCAGTGAGTCGCCGGACAGTCACGGCTACACCTTC.

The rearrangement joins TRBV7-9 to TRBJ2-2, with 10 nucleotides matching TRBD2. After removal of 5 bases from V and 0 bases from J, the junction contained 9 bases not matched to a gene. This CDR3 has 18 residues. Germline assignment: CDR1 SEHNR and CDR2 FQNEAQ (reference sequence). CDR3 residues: CASSLIAGGQPNTGELFF. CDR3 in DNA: TGTGCCAGCAGCCTAATAGCGGGGGGCCAACCGAACACCGGGGAGCTGTTTTTT.

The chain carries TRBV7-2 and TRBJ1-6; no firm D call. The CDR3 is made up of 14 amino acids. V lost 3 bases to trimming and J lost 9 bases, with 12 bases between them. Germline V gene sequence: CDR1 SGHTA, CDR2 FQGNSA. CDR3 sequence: CASSLEGWGSPLHF. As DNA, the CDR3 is TGTGCCAGCAGCTTGGAAGGGTGGGGTTCACCCCTCCACTTT.

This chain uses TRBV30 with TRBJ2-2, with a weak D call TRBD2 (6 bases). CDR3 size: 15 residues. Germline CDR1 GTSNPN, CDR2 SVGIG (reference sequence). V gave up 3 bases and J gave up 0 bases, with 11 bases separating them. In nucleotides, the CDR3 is TGTGCCTGGAGGGGTAGCGGCGCGAACACCGGGGAGCTGTTTTTT. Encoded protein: CAWRGSGANTGELFF.

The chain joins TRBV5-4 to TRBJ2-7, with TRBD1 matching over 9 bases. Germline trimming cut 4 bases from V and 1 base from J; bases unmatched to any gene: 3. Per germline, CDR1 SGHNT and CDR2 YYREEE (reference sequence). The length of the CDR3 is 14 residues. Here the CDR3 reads CASSPGQGSYEQYF. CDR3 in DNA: TGTGCCAGCAGCCCGGGACAGGGTTCCTACGAGCAGTACTTC.